What follows describes a single T cell receptor beta chain. The data are from a study of Ad26.COV2.S vaccination and SARS-CoV-2 variants. TCRdb's copy holds only in-frame clones and misses some; the assay was immunoSEQ multiplex PCR. The repertoire holds about 410,000 clones, with approximately 89% as singletons. Germline CDR1 is MDHEN and CDR2 is SYDVKM. V was shortened by 3 bases and J by 4 bases, with 18 bases between the two germline ends. This CDR3 is 16 amino acids long. Treatment meaning: about 20 received Ad26.COV2.S at low or high dose, single or two shots; 5 received placebo; per-sample allocation not given. Samples analyzed were those drawn on day 63 after the first vaccine or placebo injection.

The chain is built from TRBV28 and TRBJ1-2; D may be TRBD1 (6 bases). The receptor was isolated from a person between 18 and 65 years old who received the Ad26.COV2.S COVID-19 vaccine or a placebo. The source material was peripheral blood, sampled in a trial of Ad26.COV2.S vaccine versus placebo. The CDR3 DNA sequence: TGTGCCAGCAGTTTGCATGCCGGGGGGCCTCTCTATGGCTACACCTTC. It yields the protein CASSLHAGGPLYGYTF.